This T cell receptor beta chain appears in the sequencing data of a study of a mutant IDH1 vaccine in newly diagnosed glioma. At the level of the study: The V12 visit happened in week 35, and the V13 visit happened in week 47. Study conclusions and caveats: Pseudoprogression seemed unrelated to changes in top peripheral T cell clonotypes.

The CDR3 spans 13 residues. Germline trimming cut 5 bases from V and 5 bases from J; bases unmatched to any gene: 5. CDR1 and CDR2 from the germline V gene are SGHTA and FQGNSA. The repertoire was sequenced with immunoSEQ multiplex PCR; TCRdb's copy has only in-frame clones and lacks some. The sample carries under 60,000 clones, less than 80% recorded once. Time point given: week 35, safety follow-up. Each dose delivered 300 ug of mutant IDH1 20-mer peptide subcutaneously with imiquimod. Eight vaccinations went to patients in weeks 1, 3, 5, 7, 11, 15, 19, 23. Patients carried new grade 3 or 4 IDH1-mutant astrocytomas lacking nuclear ATRX. Of note for this clone: Its matching antigen is unknown.

The receptor's source is a man aged 40-50 years with glioma. This chain uses TRBV7-2 with TRBJ2-5; 7 bases fit TRBD1. The specimen was PBMCs, collected from a glioma patient whose treatment included an IDH1 peptide vaccine. The CDR3 loop reads CASSRDSLETQYF. In DNA form, the CDR3 reads TGTGCCAGCAGCAGGGACAGCTTGGAGACCCAGTACTTC.